A single TCR beta chain is shown here with its context. This entry comes from a study of brain T cells in children with intractable seizures. Only cases whose brain tissue showed the highest T cell transcript signatures were sequenced. The repertoire was sequenced with immunoSEQ multiplex PCR; TCRdb's copy has only in-frame clones and lacks some. This sample has around 100,000 clones; under 95% occur once, and the top ten carry about 4%. This CDR3 contains 15 residues. The V gene's germline CDR1 is SGHAT and CDR2 FQNNGV. V dropped 1 base and J dropped 5; count of bases not matched to a gene: 6. V is TRBV11-2 and J is TRBJ2-5; 8 nucleotides align to TRBD1. Here the sequenced sample was peripheral blood, taken at surgery. The source is a boy under two years old with hemimegalencephaly and intractable seizures. The CDR3 DNA sequence: TGTGCCAGCAGCTTAGCTGGACAGGGCGGTGAGACCCAGTACTTC. Its protein product is CASSLAGQGGETQYF.